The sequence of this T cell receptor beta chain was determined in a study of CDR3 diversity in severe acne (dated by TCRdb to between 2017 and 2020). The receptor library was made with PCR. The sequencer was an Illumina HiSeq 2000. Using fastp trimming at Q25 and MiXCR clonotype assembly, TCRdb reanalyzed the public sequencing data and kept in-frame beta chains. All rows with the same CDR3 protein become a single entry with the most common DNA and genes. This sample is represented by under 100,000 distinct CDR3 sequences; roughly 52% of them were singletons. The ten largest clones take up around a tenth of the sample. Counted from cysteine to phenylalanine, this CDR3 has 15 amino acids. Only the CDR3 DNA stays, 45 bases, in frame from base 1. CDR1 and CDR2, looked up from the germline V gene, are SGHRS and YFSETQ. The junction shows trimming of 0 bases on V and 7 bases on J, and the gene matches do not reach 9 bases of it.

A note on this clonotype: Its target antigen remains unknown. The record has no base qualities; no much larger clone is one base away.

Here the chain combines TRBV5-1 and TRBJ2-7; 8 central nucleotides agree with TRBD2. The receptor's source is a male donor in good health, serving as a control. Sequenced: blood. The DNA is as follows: TGCGCCAGCAGCTTGGTCCGGGAGGGTCAAAGGGAGCAGTACTTC. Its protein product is CASSLVREGQREQYF.